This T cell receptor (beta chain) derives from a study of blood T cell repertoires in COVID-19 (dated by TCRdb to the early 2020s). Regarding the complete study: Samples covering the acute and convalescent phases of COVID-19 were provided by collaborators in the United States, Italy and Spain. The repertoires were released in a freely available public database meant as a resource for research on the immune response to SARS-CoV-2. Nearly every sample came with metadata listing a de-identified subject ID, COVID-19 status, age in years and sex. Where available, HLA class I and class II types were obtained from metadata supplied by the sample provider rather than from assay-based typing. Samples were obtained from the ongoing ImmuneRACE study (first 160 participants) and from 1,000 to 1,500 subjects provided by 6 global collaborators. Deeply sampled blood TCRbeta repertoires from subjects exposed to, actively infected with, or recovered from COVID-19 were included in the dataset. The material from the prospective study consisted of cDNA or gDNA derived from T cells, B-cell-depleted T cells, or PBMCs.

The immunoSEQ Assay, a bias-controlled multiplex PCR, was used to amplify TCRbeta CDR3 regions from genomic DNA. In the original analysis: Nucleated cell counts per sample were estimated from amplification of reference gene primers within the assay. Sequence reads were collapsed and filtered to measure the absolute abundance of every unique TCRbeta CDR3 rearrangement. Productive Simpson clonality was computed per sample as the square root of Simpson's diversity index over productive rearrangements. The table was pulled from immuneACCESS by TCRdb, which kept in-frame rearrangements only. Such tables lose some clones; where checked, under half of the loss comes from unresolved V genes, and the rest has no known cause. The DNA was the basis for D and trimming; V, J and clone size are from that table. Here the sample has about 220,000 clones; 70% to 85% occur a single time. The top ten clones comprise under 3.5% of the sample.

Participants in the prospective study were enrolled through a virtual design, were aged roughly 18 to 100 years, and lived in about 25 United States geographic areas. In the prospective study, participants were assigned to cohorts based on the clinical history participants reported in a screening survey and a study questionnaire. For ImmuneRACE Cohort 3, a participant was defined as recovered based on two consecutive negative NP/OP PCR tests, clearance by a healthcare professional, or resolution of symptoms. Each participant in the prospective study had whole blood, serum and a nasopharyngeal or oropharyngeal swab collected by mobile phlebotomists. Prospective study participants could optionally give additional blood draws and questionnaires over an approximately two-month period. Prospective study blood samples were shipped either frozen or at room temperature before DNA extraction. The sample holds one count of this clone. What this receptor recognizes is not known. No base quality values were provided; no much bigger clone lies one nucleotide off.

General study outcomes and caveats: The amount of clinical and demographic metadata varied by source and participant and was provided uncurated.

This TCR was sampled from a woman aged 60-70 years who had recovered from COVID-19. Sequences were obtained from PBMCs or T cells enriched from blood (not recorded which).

The encoded CDR3 is CASSLEGRYGYTF. The DNA reads as follows: TGTGCCAGCAGCTTAGAGGGGCGGTATGGCTACACCTTC. The chain was built from TRBV7-2 and TRBJ1-2; the D segment could be TRBD1, given 5 matching bases. Deletion took 1 base off V and 5 bases off J, with a span of 8 bases between the germline ends. CDR1 and CDR2, per the germline V gene, are SGHTA and FQGNSA. The CDR3 covers 13 residues, taking in both the cysteine and the phenylalanine. Only CDR3 DNA is held: 39 bases, read in frame from base 1.